The next 20 T cell receptor beta chains were all read from a single sample in a study of cytomegalovirus exposure and HLA in healthy donors. A multiplex PCR was run with 60 Vbeta primers and 13 Jbeta primers. Repertoires were generated with immunoSEQ multiplex PCR, while TCRdb's copy carries only in-frame clones and drops some. The table has approximately 250,000 clones, around four fifths seen once. Sequencing was done on a sample of PBMCs. The origin of the receptors is a boy aged 5-17 years in good health and CMV-seronegative.

V and J are TRBV5-1 and TRBJ1-4; a possible D gene is TRBD1 (6 bases). V lost 4 bases, J lost 2 bases, and 15 bases lay in between. The CDR3 extends over 16 amino acids. Germline-derived CDR1 and CDR2 are SGHRS and YFSETQ. The CDR3 DNA follows: TGCGCCAGCAGCCCGTTAAGGGGGGGGACTAATGAAAAACTGTTTTTT. Translated, it gives CASSPLRGGTNEKLFF.

This clone was seen only a few times. V and J are TRBV6-6 and TRBJ2-2; 9 bases agree with TRBD1. Looked up from germline, CDR1 is MNHNY and CDR2 is SVGAGI (reference sequence). The CDR3 covers 15 residues. With 4 bases clipped from V and 3 bases from J, the junction kept 3 bases outside the gene matches. The CDR3 DNA reads TGTGCCAGCAGTTTGGGACAGGGATACACCGGGGAGCTGTTTTTT. As protein: CASSLGQGYTGELFF.

The rearrangement uses TRBV9 and TRBJ1-1; D uncertain. Looked up from germline, CDR1 is SGDLS and CDR2 is YYNGEE. V gave up 1 base and J gave up 4 bases, with 5 bases separating them. The length of the CDR3 is 12 residues. The CDR3 loop is CASSVQATEAFF. CDR3 sequence (DNA): TGTGCCAGCAGCGTACAGGCCACTGAAGCTTTCTTT. Variable domain in full (rest from reference TRBV9 and TRBJ1-1): DSGVTQTPKHLITATGQRVTLRCSPRSGDLSVYWYQQSLDQGLQFLIQYYNGEERAKGNILERFSAQQFPDLHSELNLSSLELGDSALYFCASSVQATEAFFGQGTRLTVV.

This clone was observed a handful of times. This chain connects TRBV18 to TRBJ2-2; weak D call: TRBD2 (5 bases). Trimming took 3 bases from V and 3 from J, leaving 11 bases between them. The CDR3 has 15 amino acids. Per the germline V gene, CDR1 is KGHSH and CDR2 is LQKENI. The CDR3: CASSPFSGDTGELFF. DNA of the CDR3: TGTGCCAGCTCACCTTTTTCCGGGGACACCGGGGAGCTGTTTTTT.

This chain connects TRBV30 to TRBJ2-3; 12 nucleotides match TRBD2. V lost 1 base and J lost 3; bases outside the gene matches: 2. The CDR3 length is 15 residues. Germline lookup yields CDR1 GTSNPN and CDR2 SVGIG (reference sequence). The CDR3, as DNA: TGTGCCTGGAGTGCTCTAGCGGGAGGGACAGATACGCAGTATTTT. Protein: CAWSALAGGTDTQYF.

The V gene is TRBV11-2, the J gene TRBJ1-3; D call uncertain. Between the trimmed V and J ends, which lost 4 bases and 7 bases, there was a span of 14 bases. Germline values: CDR1 SGHAT, CDR2 FQNNGV. CDR3 size: 14 residues. The DNA of the CDR3 is TGTGCCAGCAGCTCCCCCTTTACCGGGAACACCATATATTTT. This codes for CASSSPFTGNTIYF.

This clone has a handful of counts. V usage is TRBV5-1 and J usage is TRBJ1-1; D is unresolved. CDR1 is SGHRS, CDR2 YFSETQ, per germline. Trimming left V 1 base short and J 3 bases short, with 10 bases between. This CDR3 comprises 14 residues. The CDR3 region is CASSLITGDTEAFF. CDR3 nucleotides: TGCGCCAGCAGCTTGATTACGGGAGACACTGAAGCTTTCTTT.

On this clone itself: At one of its ends the junction is not consistent with the germline gene, which may arise from a read error. The chain combines TRBV7-9 with TRBJ2-1, with D hard to call. CDR1 and CDR2 from the germline V gene are SEHNR and FQNEAQ (reference sequence). The CDR3 length is 12 residues. The DNA for the CDR3 is TGTTCCAGCAGCTTACGAGACAATGAGCAGTTCTTC. As protein: CSSSLRDNEQFF.

This clone was picked up a small number of times. The chain joins TRBV29-1 to TRBJ1-2; D gene ambiguous. V was trimmed by 3 bases and J by 4 bases, leaving 9 bases between them. The CDR3 is 12 amino acids. Germline V CDR1 and CDR2: SQVTM, ANQGSEA. DNA of the CDR3: TGCAGCGTTGAGGAGGTAACCTATGGCTACACCTTC. Translated, it gives CSVEEVTYGYTF.

This chain uses TRBV6-6 with TRBJ2-2, with D possibly being TRBD1 (6 bases). V was shortened by 5 bases and J by 6 bases, with 13 bases between the two germline ends. The CDR3 length is 14 residues. Germline V gene sequence: CDR1 MNHNY, CDR2 SVGAGI (reference sequence). The CDR3, as DNA: TGTGCCAGCAGTGTCACACAGGGCCCCGGGGAGCTGTTTTTT. Amino acids: CASSVTQGPGELFF.

The chain combines TRBV29-1 with TRBJ1-3; a weak D match, TRBD1 (5 bases). Between the trimmed V and J ends, which lost 2 bases and 3 bases, there was a span of 11 bases. The CDR3 sequence is 14 residues long. Germline CDR1 is SQVTM and CDR2 is ANQGSEA. The CDR3, as DNA: TGCAGCGTTGAACCAGGGATCGATGGAAACACCATATATTTT. Protein: CSVEPGIDGNTIYF.

This chain joins TRBV2 and TRBJ2-7, with D perhaps TRBD2 (5 bases). The CDR3 has 12 residues. Germline CDR1 and CDR2: SNHLY and FYNNEI. Trimming took 5 bases from V and 6 from J, leaving 11 bases between them. The CDR3 DNA reads as TGTGCCAGCAGTTTAACTAGAACCGAGCAGTACTTC. This codes for CASSLTRTEQYF.

The gene calls are TRBV30 and TRBJ2-3; the D gene is possibly TRBD2 (5 bases). This CDR3 has 13 amino acids. CDR1 and CDR2 from the germline V gene are GTSNPN and SVGIG (reference sequence). Trimming removed 3 bases from V and 2 bases from J, with 9 bases in between. CDR3 region: CAWREDLTDTQYF. DNA of the CDR3: TGTGCCTGGAGGGAGGACCTCACAGATACGCAGTATTTT.

J is TRBJ1-1 and V is TRBV10-3, with 8 bases matching TRBD1. This CDR3 has 16 residues. Germline V gene sequence: CDR1 ENHRY, CDR2 SYGVKD. Trimming at V came to 11 bases and at J to 0 bases, leaving 14 bases not matched to a gene. The chain's CDR3 is CASTDPGQVMNTEAFF. CDR3 sequence (DNA): TGTGCCTCTACCGACCCGGGACAGGTCATGAACACTGAAGCTTTCTTT.

The CDR3 region is CASSQFPGGTITSGEQFF. The DNA for the CDR3 is TGTGCCAGCAGCCAATTTCCCGGCGGGACTATAACGTCGGGTGAGCAGTTCTTC. The genes are TRBV7-6 and TRBJ2-1, with 7 bases lining up with TRBD2. Losses at the gene ends were 5 bases for V and 9 bases for J; bases not matched to a gene: 22. This CDR3 is 18 amino acids long. Germline V lookup: CDR1 SGHVS, CDR2 FNYEAQ. Looking up the rest from reference TRBV7-6 and TRBJ2-1 gives the full variable domain: GAGVSQSPRYKVTKRGQDVALRCDPISGHVSLYWYRQALGQGPEFLTYFNYEAQQDKSGLPNDRFSAERPEGSISTLTIQRTEQRDSAMYRCASSQFPGGTITSGEQFFGPGTRLTVL.

J is TRBJ2-1 and V is TRBV4-1; TRBD2 matches 8 bases. V was pared by 4 bases and J by 3 bases, with 8 bases of the junction left unmatched. Germline lookup yields CDR1 MGHRA and CDR2 YSYEKL. The CDR3 covers 16 residues. In DNA form, the CDR3 reads TGCGCCAGCAGCCGGCCCCAACGGGGGGGCTACAATGAGCAGTTCTTC. Encoded protein: CASSRPQRGGYNEQFF.

This clone was counted between two and nine times. This rearrangement joins TRBV20-1 to TRBJ2-5; D remains unclear. The CDR3 is 11 amino acids. The V gene's germline CDR1 is DFQATT and CDR2 SNEGSKA (reference sequence). Trimming removed 0 bases at V and 13 bases at J, with 12 bases between. In nucleotides, the CDR3 is TGCAGTGCTAGAGATATGCGGTCGGCGTACTTC. It yields the protein CSARDMRSAYF.

The rearrangement links TRBV27 to TRBJ2-5; D is perhaps TRBD2 (5 bases). The end of the DNA aligns better with TRBJ2-7, so the J call may be wrong. The CDR3 sequence is 14 residues long. Germline V lookup: CDR1 MNHEY, CDR2 SMNVEV (reference sequence). The CDR3 loop is CASSLTGSPYEQYF. In nucleotides, the CDR3 is TGTGCCAGCAGTTTAACGGGGTCCCCCTACGAGCAGTACTTC.

The table lists this clone with a few counts. The rearrangement uses TRBV27 and TRBJ2-7, with 12 bases matching TRBD2. Germline lookup yields CDR1 MNHEY and CDR2 SMNVEV (reference sequence). CDR3 length: 19 amino acids. The V segment lost 6 bases and the J segment 0 bases; nucleotides outside the gene matches: 15. CDR3 sequence reads: CASSAYGTSGYDYSYEQYF. CDR3 bases: TGTGCCAGCAGCGCCTACGGGACTAGCGGGTATGATTACTCCTACGAGCAGTACTTC.

This chain connects TRBV6-5 to TRBJ2-2, with D unresolved. The germline V and J ends were trimmed by 6 bases and 6 bases, with 8 bases remaining between them. There are 12 residues in the CDR3. Germline CDR1 MNHEY, CDR2 SVGAGI. The CDR3 region has the DNA TGTGCCAGCAGCCGTTCCCCCGGGGAGCTGTTTTTT. It translates to CASSRSPGELFF.